This is a list of T cell receptor beta chains from one sample in a study of blood T cells in healthy people across ages. Each CDR3 protein gets one entry after TCRdb re-called the 5' RACE reads with MiXCR. The profile shows approximately 600,000 distinct CDR3 sequences, 58% of them singletons. The sequenced sample was blood. The receptors shown here come from a man aged 55 to 70 in good health. CDR3s include the opening cysteine and the closing phenylalanine or tryptophan. D genes are given only for firm matches. Size values are once, few and many counts, or a class for expanded clones, and some rows have none.

J gene	D gene	clone size	V gene	CDR3 DNA	CDR3 protein
TRBJ2-1	.	.	TRBV29-1	TGCAGCGTTGAGGTCAATAAGCAGTTCTTC	CSVEVNKQFF
TRBJ2-5	TRBD2	.	TRBV4-1	TGCGCCAGCAGCCAAGATAGGCCTAGCGGGGGATCGGGGGAGACCCAGTACTTC	CASSQDRPSGGSGETQYF
TRBJ2-3	.	few	TRBV7-9	TGTGCCAGCAGCCCCGGTCTAGTTGGTACCAGCACAGATACGCAGTATTTT	CASSPGLVGTSTDTQYF
TRBJ2-7	.	.	TRBV4-1	TGCGCCAGCAGCCAACGGGGTACCTCCTACAATGAGCAGTACTTC	CASSQRGTSYNEQYF
TRBJ1-1	TRBD1	.	TRBV5-6	TGTGCCAGCAGACCTGGGACAGGGGCAGTGAACACTGAAGCTTTCTTT	CASRPGTGAVNTEAFF
TRBJ2-1	.	.	TRBV11-3	TGTGCCAGCAGCTTAGATCGGATAACGGAGAATGAGCAGTTCTTC	CASSLDRITENEQFF
TRBJ2-3	TRBD2	few	TRBV12-3/TRBV12-4	TGTGCCAGCAGTTTCTCTAGCGGGCGTGCTGGGGATACGCAGTATTTT	CASSFSSGRAGDTQYF
TRBJ1-2	TRBD1	.	TRBV12-3/TRBV12-4	TGTGCCAGCAGCGAAGGACAGGAATTGAACTATGGCTACACCTTC	CASSEGQELNYGYTF
TRBJ2-1	.	.	TRBV5-8	TGTGCCAGCAGCCCGGGACTCCTCCACAATGAGCAGTTCTTC	CASSPGLLHNEQFF
TRBJ2-5	TRBD1	few	TRBV7-9	TGTGCCAGCACCCGGACAGGGGTCCCCCAAGAGACCCAGTACTTC	CASTRTGVPQETQYF
TRBJ2-7	TRBD1	.	TRBV6-6	TGTGCCAGCGTCCCCGGGACAGTCTACGAGCAGTACTTC	CASVPGTVYEQYF
TRBJ2-7	.	.	TRBV5-6	TGTGCCAGCGGCACCTACGAGCAGTACTTC	CASGTYEQYF
TRBJ2-3	.	.	TRBV24-1	TGTGCCACCAGTGATACTGGACTTAGCAATTCCCCAGATACGCAGTATTTT	CATSDTGLSNSPDTQYF
TRBJ1-2	.	.	TRBV5-1	TGCGCCAGCAGCCCGCCCCAGAGCTATGGCTACACCTTC	CASSPPQSYGYTF
TRBJ2-5	.	.	TRBV18	TGTGCCAGCTCACCACCGAGGGCTAGCTGGGAGACCCAGTACTTC	CASSPPRASWETQYF
TRBJ1-6	.	.	TRBV29-1	TGCAGCGCCTCAGAGGGCGGGAATTCACCCCTCCACTTT	CSASEGGNSPLHF
TRBJ2-1	TRBD2	few	TRBV6-1	TGTGCCACCGCCGGGACTAGTGACAATGAGCAGTTCTTC	CATAGTSDNEQFF
TRBJ2-1	TRBD2	.	TRBV27	TGTGCCAGCAGTCCGCTGGGACTAGCGGGCAATGAGCAGTTCTTC	CASSPLGLAGNEQFF
TRBJ2-1	.	.	TRBV20-1	TGCAGTGCCCAACCCCCCGGGGGAGCCTACAATGAGCAGTTCTTC	CSAQPPGGAYNEQFF
TRBJ1-2	.	.	TRBV7-2	TGTGCCAGCAGCTTAGGACCGGGGTTCTATGGCTACACCTTC	CASSLGPGFYGYTF
TRBJ2-2	TRBD2	.	TRBV4-2	TGTGCCAGCAGCCAAGCTAGCGGATCTAACACCGGGGAGCTGTTTTTT	CASSQASGSNTGELFF
TRBJ1-4	.	.	TRBV19	TGTGCCAGTAGTATGGGAGGTACTAATGAAAAACTGTTTTTT	CASSMGGTNEKLFF
TRBJ2-5	.	.	TRBV12-3/TRBV12-4	TGTGCCAGCAGACGCTCTGACGGAGAGACCCAGTACTTC	CASRRSDGETQYF
TRBJ2-5	.	.	TRBV18	TGTGCCAGCTCACCCCTAGCCCCGGAGACCCAGTACTTC	CASSPLAPETQYF
TRBJ2-5	TRBD1	.	TRBV3-1	TGTGCCAGCAGCGACTCCCCGGCACAGGGGGTAACCCAGTACTTC	CASSDSPAQGVTQYF
TRBJ2-3	TRBD2	.	TRBV12-3/TRBV12-4	TGTGCCAGCAGTTGGACTAGCGGGGCGAGCACAGATGCGCAGTATTTT	CASSWTSGASTDAQYF
TRBJ1-1	.	.	TRBV5-1	TGCGCCAGCAGCCAGGGGACCGGGACAAGTGAAGCTTTCTTT	CASSQGTGTSEAFF
TRBJ2-7	TRBD1	few	TRBV6-5	TGTGCCAGCAGCGAGACAGGGTACGAGCAGTACTTC	CASSETGYEQYF
TRBJ1-4	TRBD1	.	TRBV7-9	TGTGCCAGCAGCTACCCAACAGGGGCCCCCCGGGAAAAACTGTTTTTT	CASSYPTGAPREKLFF
TRBJ1-2	.	.	TRBV10-3	TGTGCCATCAGTGAGTCTGGGCCATATGGCTACACCTTC	CAISESGPYGYTF
TRBJ1-6	TRBD1	.	TRBV27	TGTGCCAGCAGCCTGGGAGGGGACAGGGGTGTCTATAATTCACCCCTCCACTTT	CASSLGGDRGVYNSPLHF
TRBJ1-4	TRBD1	.	TRBV12-3/TRBV12-4	TGTGCCAGCACCCCCCCGGGACAGGGTTCGGGAAAACTGTTTTTT	CASTPPGQGSGKLFF
TRBJ2-1	.	.	TRBV5-1	TGCGCCAGCAGCTTGTCGGTGGGCCAGGGCAATGAGCAGTTCTTC	CASSLSVGQGNEQFF
TRBJ1-1	TRBD1	.	TRBV18	TGTGCCAGCTCACAAACAGGGGACCCCTTGAACACTGAAGCTTTCTTT	CASSQTGDPLNTEAFF
TRBJ2-5	TRBD1	.	TRBV12-3/TRBV12-4	TGTGCCAGCAGTTTTGGACAGGGAAGACAAGAGACCCAGTACTTC	CASSFGQGRQETQYF
TRBJ2-3	.	once	TRBV4-1	TGCGCCAGCAGCCAAGATCCGGGTGCGGTAGTTACGCAGTATTTT	CASSQDPGAVVTQYF
TRBJ1-2	TRBD1	.	TRBV7-2	TGTGCCAGCAGCTTAGTAGGGGGCGGAGGCGAAAACTATGGCTACACCTTC	CASSLVGGGGENYGYTF
TRBJ1-1	.	.	TRBV29-1	TGCAGCGGCGCCGGGACGGCGAACACTGAAGCTTTCTTT	CSGAGTANTEAFF
TRBJ2-7	TRBD1	.	TRBV5-1	TGCGCCAGCAGCCCATACCTTCCGGGACAGTCCTACGAGCAGTACTTC	CASSPYLPGQSYEQYF
TRBJ2-1	TRBD2	.	TRBV3-1	TGTGCCAGCAGCCATTTTCCTAGCGGGGGGCCGGACGAGCAGTTCTTC	CASSHFPSGGPDEQFF
TRBJ2-4	.	.	TRBV24-1	TGTGCCACCACCGCCCCGGACGGCTTAGCCAAAAACATTCAGTACTTC	CATTAPDGLAKNIQYF
TRBJ2-5	.	once	TRBV29-1	TGCAGCGGGGGCCCGTACCAAGAGACCCAGTACTTC	CSGGPYQETQYF
TRBJ1-2	.	.	TRBV13	TGTGCCAGCAGCTCTTCGGGACGGGGCTTCTATGGCTACACCTTC	CASSSSGRGFYGYTF
TRBJ2-1	TRBD1	.	TRBV2	TGTGCCAGCACCCAGAGGACAGGCTACAATGAGCAGTTCTTC	CASTQRTGYNEQFF
TRBJ2-7	TRBD1	few	TRBV6-6	TGTGCCAGCAGTCGACAGGGGTCAAACTACGAGCAGTACTTC	CASSRQGSNYEQYF
TRBJ2-1	TRBD2	.	TRBV6-6	TGTGCCAGCAGTTTCCCCTGGACTAGCGGGGTTGAGCAGTTCTTC	CASSFPWTSGVEQFF
TRBJ2-5	.	many	TRBV6-5	TGTGCCAGCAGGCCGACCGGGAGAGAGACCCAGTACTTC	CASRPTGRETQYF
TRBJ2-4	TRBD2	.	TRBV10-3	TGTGCCACAGGGCCGGGACCCCCGACTTCGGGGGGCAAAAACATTCAGTACTTC	CATGPGPPTSGGKNIQYF
TRBJ2-7	.	.	TRBV5-5	TGTGCCAGCAGCTTGGTACAGAAACCCTACGAGCAGTACTTC	CASSLVQKPYEQYF
TRBJ1-6	.	.	TRBV6-4	TGTGCCAGCAGTGAAGGCGGGGGCCTCCACTTT	CASSEGGGLHF
TRBJ2-3	.	.	TRBV5-1	TGCGCCAGCAGCTTGGCCGAGGTCACAGATACGCAGTATTTT	CASSLAEVTDTQYF
TRBJ2-1	TRBD2	.	TRBV4-1	TGCGCCAGCAGCGGGTTCCGGGGGGGGCCGAGGAATGAGCAGTTCTTC	CASSGFRGGPRNEQFF